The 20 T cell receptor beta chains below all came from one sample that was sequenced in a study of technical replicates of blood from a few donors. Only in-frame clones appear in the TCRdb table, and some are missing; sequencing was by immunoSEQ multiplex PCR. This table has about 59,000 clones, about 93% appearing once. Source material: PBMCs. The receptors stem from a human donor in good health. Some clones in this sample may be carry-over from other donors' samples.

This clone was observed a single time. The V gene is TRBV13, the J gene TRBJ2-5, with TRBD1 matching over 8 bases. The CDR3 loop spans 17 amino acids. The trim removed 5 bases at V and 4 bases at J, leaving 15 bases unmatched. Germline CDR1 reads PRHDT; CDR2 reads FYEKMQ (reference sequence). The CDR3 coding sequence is TGTGCCAGCAGCAACCGTGGGGGACAGGCCGTGGGAGAGACCCAGTACTTC. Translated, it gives CASSNRGGQAVGETQYF.

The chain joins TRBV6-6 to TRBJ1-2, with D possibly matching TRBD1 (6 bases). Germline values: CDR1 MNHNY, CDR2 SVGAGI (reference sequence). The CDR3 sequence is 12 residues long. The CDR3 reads CAGGGHNYGYTF. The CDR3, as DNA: TGTGCGGGAGGGGGTCATAACTATGGCTACACCTTC.

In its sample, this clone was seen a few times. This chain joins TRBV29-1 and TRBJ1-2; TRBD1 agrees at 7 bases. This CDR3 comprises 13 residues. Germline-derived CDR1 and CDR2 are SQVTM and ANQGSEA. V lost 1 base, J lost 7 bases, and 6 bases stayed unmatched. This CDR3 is CSVEGDRVGGYTF. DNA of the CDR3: TGCAGCGTTGAAGGAGACAGGGTAGGTGGCTACACCTTC.

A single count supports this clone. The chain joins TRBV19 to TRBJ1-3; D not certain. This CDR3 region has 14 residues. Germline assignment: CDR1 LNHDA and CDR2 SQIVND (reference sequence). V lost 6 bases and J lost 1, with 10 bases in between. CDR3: CASRSQASGNTIYF. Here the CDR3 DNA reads TGTGCCAGTAGATCTCAAGCTTCTGGAAACACCATATATTTT.

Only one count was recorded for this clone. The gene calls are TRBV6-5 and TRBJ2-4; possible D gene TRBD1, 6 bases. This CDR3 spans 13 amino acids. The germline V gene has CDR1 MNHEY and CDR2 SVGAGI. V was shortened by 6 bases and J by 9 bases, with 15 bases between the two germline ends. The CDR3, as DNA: TGTGCCAGCAGCCAAAGACGAGGGGGCATTCAGTACTTC. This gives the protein CASSQRRGGIQYF.

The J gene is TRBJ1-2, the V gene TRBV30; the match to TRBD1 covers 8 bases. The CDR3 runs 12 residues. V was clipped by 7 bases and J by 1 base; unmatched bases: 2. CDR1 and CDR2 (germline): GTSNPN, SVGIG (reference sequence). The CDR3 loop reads CASGGGNYGYTF. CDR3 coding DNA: TGTGCCTCAGGGGGCGGTAACTATGGCTACACCTTC.

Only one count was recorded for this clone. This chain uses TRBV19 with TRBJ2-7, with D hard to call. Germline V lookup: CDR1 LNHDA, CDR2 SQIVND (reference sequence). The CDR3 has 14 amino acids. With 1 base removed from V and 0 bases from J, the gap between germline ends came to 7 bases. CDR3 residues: CASSIGASSYEQYF. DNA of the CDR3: TGTGCCAGTAGTATAGGGGCCAGCTCCTACGAGCAGTACTTC.

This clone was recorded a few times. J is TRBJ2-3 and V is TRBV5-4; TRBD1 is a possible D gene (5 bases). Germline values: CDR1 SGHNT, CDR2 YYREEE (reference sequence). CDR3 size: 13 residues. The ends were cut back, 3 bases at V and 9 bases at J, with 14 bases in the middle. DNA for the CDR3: TGTGCCAGCAGCTCCCAGGGATGGGGCACGCAGTATTTT. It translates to CASSSQGWGTQYF.

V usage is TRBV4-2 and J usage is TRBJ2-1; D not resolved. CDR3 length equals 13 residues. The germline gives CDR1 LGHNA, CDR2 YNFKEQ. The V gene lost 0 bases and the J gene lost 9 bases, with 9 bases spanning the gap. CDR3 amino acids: CASSQDPTVEQFF. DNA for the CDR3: TGTGCCAGCAGCCAAGATCCCACAGTTGAGCAGTTCTTC.

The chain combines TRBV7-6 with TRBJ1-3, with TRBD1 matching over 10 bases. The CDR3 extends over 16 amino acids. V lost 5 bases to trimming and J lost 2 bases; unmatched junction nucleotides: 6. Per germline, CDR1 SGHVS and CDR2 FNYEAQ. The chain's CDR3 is CASSQQTGGTGNTIYF. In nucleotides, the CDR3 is TGTGCCAGCAGCCAGCAGACAGGGGGCACTGGAAACACCATATATTTT.

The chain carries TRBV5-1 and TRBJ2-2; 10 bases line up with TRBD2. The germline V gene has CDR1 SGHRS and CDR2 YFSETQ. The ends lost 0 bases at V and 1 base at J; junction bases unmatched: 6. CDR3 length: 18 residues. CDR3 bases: TGCGCCAGCAGCTTGGCCTTAGCGGGAGGAAGGAACACCGGGGAGCTGTTTTTT. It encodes CASSLALAGGRNTGELFF.

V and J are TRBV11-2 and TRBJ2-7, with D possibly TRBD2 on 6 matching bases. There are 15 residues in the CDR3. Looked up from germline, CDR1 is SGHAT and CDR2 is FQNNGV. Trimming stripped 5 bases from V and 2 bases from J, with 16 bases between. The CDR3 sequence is CASSPWGRFAYEQYF. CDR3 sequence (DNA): TGTGCCAGCAGCCCTTGGGGGAGGTTTGCCTACGAGCAGTACTTC.

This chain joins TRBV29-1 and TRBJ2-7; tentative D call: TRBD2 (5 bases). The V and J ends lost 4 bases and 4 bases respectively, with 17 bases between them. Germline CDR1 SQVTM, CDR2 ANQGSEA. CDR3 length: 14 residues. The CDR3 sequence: CSVGGPSSNYEQYF. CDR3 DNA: TGCAGCGTTGGAGGGCCCAGCAGTAATTACGAGCAGTACTTC.

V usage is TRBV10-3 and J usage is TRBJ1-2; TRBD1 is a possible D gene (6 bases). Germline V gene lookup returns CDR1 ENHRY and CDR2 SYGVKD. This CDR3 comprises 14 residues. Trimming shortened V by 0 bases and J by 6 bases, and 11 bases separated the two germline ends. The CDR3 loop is CAISESGGPDGYTF. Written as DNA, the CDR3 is TGTGCCATCAGTGAGTCCGGGGGGCCTGATGGCTACACCTTC.

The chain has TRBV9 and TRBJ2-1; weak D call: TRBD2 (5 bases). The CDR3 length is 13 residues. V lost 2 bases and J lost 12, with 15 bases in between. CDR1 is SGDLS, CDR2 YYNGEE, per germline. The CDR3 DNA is TGTGCCAGCAGCGTCGCGGGCCAGTTTGGGCAGTTCTTC. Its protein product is CASSVAGQFGQFF.

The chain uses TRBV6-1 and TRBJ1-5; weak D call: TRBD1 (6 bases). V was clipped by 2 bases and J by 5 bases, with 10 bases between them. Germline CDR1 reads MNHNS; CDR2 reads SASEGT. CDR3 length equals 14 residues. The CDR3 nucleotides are TGTGCCAGCAGTGAAAGCAGGGGTCATCAGCCCCAGCATTTT. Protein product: CASSESRGHQPQHF.

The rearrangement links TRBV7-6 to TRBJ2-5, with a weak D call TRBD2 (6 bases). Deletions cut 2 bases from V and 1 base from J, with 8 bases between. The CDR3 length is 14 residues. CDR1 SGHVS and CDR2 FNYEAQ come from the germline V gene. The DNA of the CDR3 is TGTGCCAGCAGCTTATTGGAGGGCCAAGAGACCCAGTACTTC. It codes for CASSLLEGQETQYF.

Here the CDR3 DNA reads TGCGCCAGCACCCTCGGATCACCGGGAACCGGGGAGCTGTTTTTT. This gives the protein CASTLGSPGTGELFF. V usage is TRBV5-1 and J usage is TRBJ2-2; D possibly corresponds to TRBD2 (5 bases). CDR1 is SGHRS, CDR2 YFSETQ, per germline. Trimming shortened V by 6 bases and J by 5 bases, and 17 bases separated the two germline ends. The CDR3 has 15 residues.

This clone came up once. The CDR3 DNA reads as TGTGCCAGCAGCGCGTCGGGACAGGCGGGATACGAGCAGTACTTC. Protein product: CASSASGQAGYEQYF. V is TRBV13 and J is TRBJ2-7; 8 nucleotides line up with TRBD1. Unmatched junction bases numbered 10, after V lost 5 bases and J lost 4 bases. This CDR3 region has 15 residues. Per germline, CDR1 PRHDT and CDR2 FYEKMQ (reference sequence).

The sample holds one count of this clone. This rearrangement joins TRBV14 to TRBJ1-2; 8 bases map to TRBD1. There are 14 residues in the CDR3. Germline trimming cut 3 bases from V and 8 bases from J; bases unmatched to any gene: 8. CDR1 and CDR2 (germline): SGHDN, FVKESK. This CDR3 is CASSHPGQGLGYTF. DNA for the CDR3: TGTGCCAGCAGCCACCCCGGACAGGGTCTGGGCTACACCTTC.